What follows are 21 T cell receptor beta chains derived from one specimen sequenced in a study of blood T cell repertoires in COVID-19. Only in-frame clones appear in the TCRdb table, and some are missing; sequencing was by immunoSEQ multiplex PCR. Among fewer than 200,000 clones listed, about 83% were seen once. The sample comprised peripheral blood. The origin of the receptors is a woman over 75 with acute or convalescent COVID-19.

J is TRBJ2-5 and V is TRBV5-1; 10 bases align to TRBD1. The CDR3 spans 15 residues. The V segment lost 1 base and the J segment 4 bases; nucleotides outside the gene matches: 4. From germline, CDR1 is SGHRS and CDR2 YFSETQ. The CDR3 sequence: CASSLMGQGRETQYF. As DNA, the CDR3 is TGCGCCAGCAGCTTGATGGGACAGGGGAGAGAGACCCAGTACTTC.

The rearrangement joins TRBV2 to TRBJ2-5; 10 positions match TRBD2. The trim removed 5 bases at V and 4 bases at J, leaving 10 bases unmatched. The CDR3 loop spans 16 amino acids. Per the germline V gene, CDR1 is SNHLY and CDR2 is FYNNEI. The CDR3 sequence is CASSFQLAGPAETQYF. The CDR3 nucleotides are TGTGCCAGCAGTTTCCAACTAGCGGGACCCGCAGAGACCCAGTACTTC. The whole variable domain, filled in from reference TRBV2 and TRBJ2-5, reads EPEVTQTPSHQVTQMGQEVILRCVPISNHLYFYWYRQILGQKVEFLVSFYNNEISEKSEIFDDQFSVERPDGSNFTLKIRSTKLEDSAMYFCASSFQLAGPAETQYFGPGTRLLVL.

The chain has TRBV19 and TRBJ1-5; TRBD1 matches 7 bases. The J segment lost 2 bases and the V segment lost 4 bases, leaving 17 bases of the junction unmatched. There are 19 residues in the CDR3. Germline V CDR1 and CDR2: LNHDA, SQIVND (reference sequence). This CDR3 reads CASSKGKGGAGRGNQPQHF. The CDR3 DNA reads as TGTGCCAGTAGTAAGGGCAAAGGGGGCGCGGGGAGAGGCAATCAGCCCCAGCATTTT.

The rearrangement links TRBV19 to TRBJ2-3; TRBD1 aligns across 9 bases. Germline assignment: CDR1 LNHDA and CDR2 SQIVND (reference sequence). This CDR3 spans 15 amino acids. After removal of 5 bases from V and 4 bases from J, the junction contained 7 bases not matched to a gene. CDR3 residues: CASSETGGAADTQYF. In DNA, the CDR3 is TGTGCCAGTAGTGAGACAGGGGGTGCAGCAGATACGCAGTATTTT.

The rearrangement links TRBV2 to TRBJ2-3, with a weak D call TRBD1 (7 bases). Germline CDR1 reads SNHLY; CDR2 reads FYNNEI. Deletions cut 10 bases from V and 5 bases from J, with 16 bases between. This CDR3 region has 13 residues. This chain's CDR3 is CATSRQGGDTQYF. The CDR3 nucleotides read TGTGCCACCTCAAGACAGGGAGGAGATACGCAGTATTTT.

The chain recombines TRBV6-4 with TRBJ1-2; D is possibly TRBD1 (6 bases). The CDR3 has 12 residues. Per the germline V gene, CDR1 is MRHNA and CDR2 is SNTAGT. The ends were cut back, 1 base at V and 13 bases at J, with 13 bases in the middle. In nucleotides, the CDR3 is TGTGCCAGCAGTGACTTTACAGGGAAAGTCACCTTC. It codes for CASSDFTGKVTF.

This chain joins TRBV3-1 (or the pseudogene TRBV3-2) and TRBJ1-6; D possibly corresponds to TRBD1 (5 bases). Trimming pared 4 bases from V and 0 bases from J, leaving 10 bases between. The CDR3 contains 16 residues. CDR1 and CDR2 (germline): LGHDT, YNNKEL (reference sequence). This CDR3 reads CASSLQESSYNSPLHF. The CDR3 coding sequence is TGTGCCAGCAGCCTACAGGAGAGCTCCTATAATTCACCCCTCCACTTT.

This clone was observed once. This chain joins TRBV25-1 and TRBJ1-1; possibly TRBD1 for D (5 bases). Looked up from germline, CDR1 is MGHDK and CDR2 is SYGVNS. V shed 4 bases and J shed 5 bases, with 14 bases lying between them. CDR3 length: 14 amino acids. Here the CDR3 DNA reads TGTGCCAGCAGTGGCCTCCCCGGGGGGACTGAAGCTTTCTTT. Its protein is CASSGLPGGTEAFF.

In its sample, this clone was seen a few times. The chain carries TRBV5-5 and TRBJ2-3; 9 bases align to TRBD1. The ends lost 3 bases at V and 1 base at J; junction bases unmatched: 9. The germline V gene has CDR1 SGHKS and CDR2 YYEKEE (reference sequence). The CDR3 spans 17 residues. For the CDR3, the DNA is TGTGCCAGCAGCTCATTAGCCCGACAGGGGGGCACAGATACGCAGTATTTT. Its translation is CASSSLARQGGTDTQYF.

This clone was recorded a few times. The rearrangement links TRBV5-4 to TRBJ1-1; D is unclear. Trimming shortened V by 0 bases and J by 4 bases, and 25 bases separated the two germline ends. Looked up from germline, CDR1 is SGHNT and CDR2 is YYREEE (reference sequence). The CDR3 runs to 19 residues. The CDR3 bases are TGTGCCAGCAGCTTGGGAGTTATCATCCGAAGTGAGGGAAGCACTGAAGCTTTCTTT. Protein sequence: CASSLGVIIRSEGSTEAFF.

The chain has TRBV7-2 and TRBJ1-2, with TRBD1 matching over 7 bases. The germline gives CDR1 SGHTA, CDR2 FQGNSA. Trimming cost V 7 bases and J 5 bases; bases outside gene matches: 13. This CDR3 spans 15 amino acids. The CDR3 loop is CASTPSGGGGYGYTF. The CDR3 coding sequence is TGTGCCAGCACCCCGAGCGGAGGGGGCGGATATGGCTACACCTTC.

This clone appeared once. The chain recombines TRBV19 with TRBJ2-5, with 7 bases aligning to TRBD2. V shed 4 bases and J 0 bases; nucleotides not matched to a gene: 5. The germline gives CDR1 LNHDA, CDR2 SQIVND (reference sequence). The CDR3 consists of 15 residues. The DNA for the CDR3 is TGTGCCAGTAGTAAGCAGGGACTAAACCAAGAGACCCAGTACTTC. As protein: CASSKQGLNQETQYF.

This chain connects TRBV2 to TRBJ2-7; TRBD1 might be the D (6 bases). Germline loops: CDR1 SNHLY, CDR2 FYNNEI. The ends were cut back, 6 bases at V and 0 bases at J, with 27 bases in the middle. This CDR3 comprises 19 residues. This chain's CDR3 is CASRGPGQSTSFFSYEQYF. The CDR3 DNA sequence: TGTGCCAGCAGGGGACCGGGACAATCCACCAGCTTTTTCTCCTACGAGCAGTACTTC. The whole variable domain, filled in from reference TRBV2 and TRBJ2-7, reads EPEVTQTPSHQVTQMGQEVILRCVPISNHLYFYWYRQILGQKVEFLVSFYNNEISEKSEIFDDQFSVERPDGSNFTLKIRSTKLEDSAMYFCASRGPGQSTSFFSYEQYFGPGTRLTVT.

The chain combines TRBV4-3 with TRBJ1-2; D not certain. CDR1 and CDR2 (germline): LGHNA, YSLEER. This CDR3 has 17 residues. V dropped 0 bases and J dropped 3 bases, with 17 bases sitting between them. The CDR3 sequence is CASSQDLSGYQHYGYTF. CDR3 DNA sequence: TGCGCCAGCAGCCAAGATTTGTCGGGATACCAACACTATGGCTACACCTTC.

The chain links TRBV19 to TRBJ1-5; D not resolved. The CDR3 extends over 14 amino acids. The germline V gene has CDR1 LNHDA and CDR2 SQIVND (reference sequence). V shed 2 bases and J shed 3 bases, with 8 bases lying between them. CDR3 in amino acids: CASSIRTNNQPQHF. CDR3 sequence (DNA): TGTGCCAGTAGTATAAGGACTAACAATCAGCCCCAGCATTTT.

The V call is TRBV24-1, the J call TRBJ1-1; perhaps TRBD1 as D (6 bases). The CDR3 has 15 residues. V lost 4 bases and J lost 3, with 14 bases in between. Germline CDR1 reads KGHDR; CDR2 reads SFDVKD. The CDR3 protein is CATSDNTGLDTEAFF. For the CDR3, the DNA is TGTGCCACCAGTGACAATACAGGGTTAGACACTGAAGCTTTCTTT.

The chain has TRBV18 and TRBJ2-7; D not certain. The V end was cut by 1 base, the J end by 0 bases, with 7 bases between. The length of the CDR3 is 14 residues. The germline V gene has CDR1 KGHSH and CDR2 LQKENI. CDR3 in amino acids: CASSPLPGSYEQYF. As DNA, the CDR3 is TGTGCCAGCTCACCACTACCCGGCTCCTACGAGCAGTACTTC.

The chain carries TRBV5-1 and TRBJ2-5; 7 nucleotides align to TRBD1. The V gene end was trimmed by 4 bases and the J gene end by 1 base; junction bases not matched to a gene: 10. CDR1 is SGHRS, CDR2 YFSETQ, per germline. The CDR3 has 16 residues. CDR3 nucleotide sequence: TGCGCCAGCAGCCCGTCCGGGACAGCCATCCAAGAGACCCAGTACTTC. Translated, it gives CASSPSGTAIQETQYF.

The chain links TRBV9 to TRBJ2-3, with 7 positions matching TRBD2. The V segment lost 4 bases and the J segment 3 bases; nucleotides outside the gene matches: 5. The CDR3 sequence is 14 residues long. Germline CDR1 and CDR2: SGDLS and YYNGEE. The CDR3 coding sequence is TGTGCCAGCAGCAGGAGCGGGATAACAGATACGCAGTATTTT. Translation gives CASSRSGITDTQYF.

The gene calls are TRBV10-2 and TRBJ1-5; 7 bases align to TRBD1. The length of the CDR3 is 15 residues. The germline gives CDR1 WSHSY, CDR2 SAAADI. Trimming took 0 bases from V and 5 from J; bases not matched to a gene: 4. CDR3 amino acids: CASSESGQRYQPQHF. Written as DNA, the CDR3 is TGCGCCAGCAGTGAGTCGGGACAGCGGTATCAGCCCCAGCATTTT.

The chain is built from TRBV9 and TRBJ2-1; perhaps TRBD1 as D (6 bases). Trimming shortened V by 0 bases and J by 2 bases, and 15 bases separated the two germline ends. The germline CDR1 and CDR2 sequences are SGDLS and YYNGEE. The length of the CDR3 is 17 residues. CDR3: CASSVELRGSPYNEQFF. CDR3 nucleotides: TGTGCCAGCAGCGTAGAGCTCAGGGGCTCACCCTACAATGAGCAGTTCTTC. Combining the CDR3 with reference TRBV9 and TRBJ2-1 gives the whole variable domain DSGVTQTPKHLITATGQRVTLRCSPRSGDLSVYWYQQSLDQGLQFLIQYYNGEERAKGNILERFSAQQFPDLHSELNLSSLELGDSALYFCASSVELRGSPYNEQFFGPGTRLTVL.